This T cell receptor beta chain was retrieved from a study of blood T cell repertoires in COVID-19. Looking at the study overall: Sites in the United States, Italy and Spain provided acute and convalescent COVID-19 samples.

The method was immunoSEQ multiplex PCR; TCRdb's version includes in-frame clones alone and lacks a portion of them. The sample has 110,000 or so clones; around 76% are singletons. This clonotype originated in a woman in her seventies with acute or convalescent COVID-19. Sequencing used peripheral blood.

The CDR3 sequence is CASSSRGAIWGYTF. The CDR3 nucleotides are TGTGCCAGCAGCTCCAGGGGCGCGATTTGGGGCTACACCTTC. The chain employs TRBV6-5 and TRBJ1-2, with a weak D call TRBD1 (6 bases). Trimming shortened V by 6 bases and J by 8 bases, and 19 bases separated the two germline ends. The CDR3 is 14 amino acids. CDR1 is MNHEY and CDR2 is SVGAGI in the germline V gene.